This record looks at one T cell receptor (beta chain) sequence and its context. This clone was counted a few times. Its antigen remains undetermined. Base qualities are missing; no much larger clone stands one base away. The sample originates from a study of beta chain features in type 1 diabetes (dated by TCRdb to the late 2010s). About the full investigation: Mean age, gender distribution, total cell number and subset yield were not different between patients and healthy donors. A total of approximately 110,000,000 sorted cells were examined across all samples, and a strong correlation was observed between cell number per subset and RNA yield. Regulatory and stem cell-like memory subsets were isolated from only 8 patients and roughly eight healthy donors, whereas naive and central memory subsets came from all 30 or so donors. The study compared the TCRB repertoires of sorted circulating CD4+ T cell subsets in recently diagnosed type 1 diabetes patients with those in matched healthy donors. Here is what the overall study found, with its caveats: Because cDNA rather than genomic DNA was sequenced, highly expressing activated cells could have been over-represented, although no difference in activation and CD3 levels was found between groups. HLA sub-analyses involved small numbers of individuals, so any influence of HLA type on TCRB rearrangement remained unresolved. In all four CD4+ subsets, TCRB CDR3 length was moderately but significantly shorter in type 1 diabetes patients. Fewer insertions and more nucleotide deletions at VDJ recombination sites were observed in patients with type 1 diabetes, implying thymic rearrangement abnormalities. PCR may preferentially amplify shorter templates, but because patient and control samples were amplified and corrected together, any resulting skew would affect both groups equally. Naive, central memory and regulatory TCRB repertoires appeared to be more alike among patients than among healthy donors.

From each donor, a single peripheral blood sample of roughly 0.11 L on average was drawn into heparinised tubes. A BD FACSAria II and a panel including CD45RO, CCR7, CD25, CD127, CD95 and CD27 were used to sort naive, central memory, regulatory and stem cell-like memory CD4+ T cells. Purity was above 95% for every sorted population. PBMCs were separated immediately by Lymphoprep density gradient centrifugation and were stained directly, without being cultured. So that batch effects would be minimized, each experiment stained and sorted samples in pairs, pairing one healthy donor with one patient. The High Capacity cDNA Reverse Transcription Kit was used to reverse transcribe all of the isolated RNA, meaning that expressed TCRB transcripts were what got sequenced. Deep immunoSEQ sequencing was applied to naive, central memory and regulatory T cell samples, giving an average of about 3.4 million total reads per sample. Sorted cells were lysed in RLT buffer and RNA was extracted with DNase-treated RNeasy Micro or Mini kits, depending on cell number. To prevent cross-contamination, each cell subset was processed individually, whereas patient and healthy donor samples were processed jointly. The immunoSEQ multiplex PCR was used to amplify TCRB sequences from cDNA, yielding 87-bp fragments that span the CDR3 region. Sequencing of the amplicons was done on the Illumina HiSeq platform. Concerning the study's data processing: PCR bias was corrected computationally using synthetic template baselines, and reads within Hamming distance 2 were collapsed, with unmergeable singletons discarded. Reads were aligned against IMGT so that V, D and J genes, CDR3 length and insertions or deletions at six rearrangement sites could be assigned. Within each subset, clonotype counts were normalized to sorted cell number, after which true diversity and Gini coefficients were computed with the tcR R package. The overlap coefficient, calculated on TCRB nucleotide sequences, was used to quantify repertoire sharing. Out-of-frame TCRB sequences from naive cells were analyzed as a proxy for the pre-selection repertoire. Sourced from immuneACCESS, this table was stored by TCRdb with only in-frame sequences that have V and J called. A share of the clones is absent; for the studies checked, an unresolved V gene accounts for under half, and the remainder has no known explanation. That table gives V, J and clone size, and the DNA gave D and trimming. In all, the sample holds about 900,000 clones, and roughly a sixth of those were seen once. 0.023% of the sample is held by the ten biggest clonotypes.

The CDR3 holds 14 amino acids from the cysteine to the phenylalanine. Here the CDR3 DNA is all that survives: 42 bases in frame from base 1. Trimming removed 4 bases from V and 7 bases from J, leaving 16 bases between the germline ends. Based on the germline V gene, the CDR1 and CDR2 sequences are SNHLY and FYNNEI. The sample consisted of naive CD4+ T cells from blood. The cell subset or site label, read with the paper, signifies: true naive CD4+ T cells. The sequence derives from a woman between 18 and 29 years old in good health. This chain is built from TRBV2 and TRBJ2-5; confidence is insufficient to name the D gene. The DNA sequence reads TGTGCCAGCAGTGTTCGACCGAAAAAAGGGACCCAGTACTTC. It translates as CASSVRPKKGTQYF.